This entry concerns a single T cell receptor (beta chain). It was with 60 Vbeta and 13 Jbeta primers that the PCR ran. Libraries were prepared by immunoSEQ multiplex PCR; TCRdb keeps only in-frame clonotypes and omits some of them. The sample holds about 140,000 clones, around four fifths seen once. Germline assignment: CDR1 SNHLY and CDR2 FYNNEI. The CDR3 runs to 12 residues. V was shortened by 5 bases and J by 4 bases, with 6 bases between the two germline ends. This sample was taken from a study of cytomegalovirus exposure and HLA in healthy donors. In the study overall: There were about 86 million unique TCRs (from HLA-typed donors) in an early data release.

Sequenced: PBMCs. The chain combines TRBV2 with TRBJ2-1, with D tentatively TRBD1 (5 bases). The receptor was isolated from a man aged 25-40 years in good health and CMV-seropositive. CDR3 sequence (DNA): TGTGCCAGCAGTACAGGTTACAATGAGCAGTTCTTC. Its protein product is CASSTGYNEQFF.